The 14 T cell receptor beta chains below all came from one sample that was sequenced in a study of T cells in Graves' hyperthyroidism and ophthalmopathy. TCR beta CDR3 region amplification was performed from RNA transcripts. The HTBI primer set served for first-round RT-PCR of the TCR CDR3. TCRdb used MiXCR to reprocess the multiplex PCR reads, holding one entry per CDR3 protein. The sample has 350,000 or so distinct CDR3 sequences, 15% to 20% seen once. The source material was blood. These receptor sequences come from a woman in her thirties or forties with Graves' ophthalmopathy.

In its sample, this clonotype was seen many times. The chain employs TRBV6-2 or TRBV6-3 and TRBJ1-5; possibly TRBD1 for D (5 bases). The CDR3 loop spans 15 amino acids. Germline V gene data show CDR1 as MNHEY and CDR2 as SVGEGT. Trimming cost V 6 bases and J 5 bases, with 17 bases left between them. The CDR3 here is CASSQGRWLYQPQHF. The CDR3 DNA sequence: TGTGCCAGCAGCCAGGGACGGTGGTTGTATCAGCCCCAGCATTTT.

This clonotype was recorded at least ten times. The gene calls are TRBV6-5 and TRBJ2-7; 12 bases agree with TRBD2. This CDR3 is built from 15 residues. Germline trimming cut 8 bases from V and 9 bases from J; bases unmatched to any gene: 14. CDR1 and CDR2 (germline): MNHEY, SVGAGI. The CDR3 DNA reads as TGTGCCAGCTTGTTTGACGCGACTAGCGGGAGCCGGCAGTACTTC. It specifies CASLFDATSGSRQYF.

This clonotype was recorded at least ten times. V gene TRBV6-1 combines with J gene TRBJ1-5; D unresolved. This CDR3 spans 12 amino acids. Per the germline V gene, CDR1 is MNHNS and CDR2 is SASEGT. V was shortened by 6 bases and J by 4 bases, with 7 bases between the two germline ends. This chain's CDR3 is CASRDFNQPQHF. CDR3 DNA: TGTGCCAGCAGGGATTTTAATCAGCCCCAGCATTTT.

In this sample, this clonotype turned up many times. The chain employs TRBV11-2 and TRBJ2-5; D might be TRBD2 (6 bases). CDR1 is SGHAT and CDR2 is FQNNGV in the germline V gene. This CDR3 contains 14 residues. V dropped 1 base and J dropped 3 bases, with 9 bases sitting between them. The CDR3 bases are TGTGCCAGCAGCTTAGTACGGGGGAAAGAGACCCAGTACTTC. Translating it yields CASSLVRGKETQYF.

In this sample, this clonotype turned up many times. The V call is TRBV7-8, the J call TRBJ2-2; D is unclear. The CDR3 has 15 amino acids. Germline assignment: CDR1 SGHVS and CDR2 FQNEAQ. Trimming stripped 2 bases from V and 1 base from J, with 8 bases between. CDR3 amino acids: CASSLRRQNTGELFF. The CDR3 DNA is TGTGCCAGCAGCTTACGTCGGCAGAACACCGGGGAGCTGTTTTTT.

This clonotype was seen many times. J is TRBJ2-2 and V is TRBV27, with D perhaps matching TRBD2 (6 bases). The CDR3 runs to 16 residues. CDR1 is MNHEY, CDR2 SMNVEV, per germline (reference sequence). V lost 3 bases, J lost 4 bases, and 15 bases lay in between. The CDR3 bases are TGTGCCAGCAGTTTCAACAGTCTCGGGGGCACCGGGGAGCTGTTTTTT. It translates to CASSFNSLGGTGELFF.

This clonotype showed up many times. The rearrangement joins TRBV6-5 to TRBJ2-2, with D possibly TRBD1 on 5 matching bases. The V end lost 7 bases, the J end lost 1 base, and 16 bases lay between the germline ends. CDR3 length: 16 residues. CDR1 and CDR2 from the germline V gene are MNHEY and SVGAGI. CDR3 in DNA: TGTGCCAGCAAAGACGACAGCCTGGAGAACACCGGGGAGCTGTTTTTT. It translates to CASKDDSLENTGELFF.

The chain links TRBV6-1 to TRBJ2-7; 7 nucleotides align to TRBD2. The CDR3 spans 16 residues. The V gene's germline CDR1 is MNHNS and CDR2 SASEGT. The J segment lost 3 bases and the V segment lost 1 base, leaving 9 bases of the junction unmatched. In nucleotides, the CDR3 is TGTGCCAGCAGTGAAGTACTAGGGGACTACATCTACGAGCAGTACTTC. This encodes CASSEVLGDYIYEQYF.

Many counts were recorded for this clonotype. The chain links TRBV27 to TRBJ2-2; either TRBD1 or TRBD2 may fit D (5 bases each). Germline assignment: CDR1 MNHEY and CDR2 SMNVEV (reference sequence). The length of the CDR3 is 15 residues. Trimming took off 0 bases at V and 3 bases at J, with 8 bases between the two ends. CDR3 protein: CASSLSGTDTGELFF. CDR3 in DNA: TGTGCCAGCAGTTTATCGGGGACGGACACCGGGGAGCTGTTTTTT.

There are many counts of this clonotype. The V and J genes are TRBV27 and TRBJ1-1; D is unresolved. Per the germline V gene, CDR1 is MNHEY and CDR2 is SMNVEV (reference sequence). The CDR3 is made up of 13 amino acids. The ends were cut back, 3 bases at V and 4 bases at J, with 9 bases in the middle. CDR3 in amino acids: CASSFASSTEAFF. The CDR3 bases are TGTGCCAGCAGTTTTGCCAGTAGCACTGAAGCTTTCTTT.

There are many counts of this clonotype. This chain joins TRBV7-8 and TRBJ1-1, with D possibly TRBD1 on 6 matching bases. V lost 1 base and J lost 5, with 11 bases in between. This CDR3 is 14 amino acids long. Germline CDR1 SGHVS, CDR2 FQNEAQ. In DNA, the CDR3 is TGTGCCAGCAGCTTAGGGGTAGGGGGGACTGAAGCTTTCTTT. Its translation is CASSLGVGGTEAFF.

This clonotype was counted at least ten times. The J gene is TRBJ2-5, the V gene TRBV4-1; D may correspond to TRBD1 or TRBD2 (5 bases each). The CDR3 loop spans 15 amino acids. V dropped 2 bases and J dropped 4 bases, with 14 bases sitting between them. Germline V gene data show CDR1 as MGHRA and CDR2 as YSYEKL. This chain's CDR3 is CASSQTGTARETQYF. Here the CDR3 DNA reads TGCGCCAGCAGCCAAACCGGGACCGCAAGAGAGACCCAGTACTTC.

This clonotype was found many times. J is TRBJ1-1 and V is TRBV18; unclear D gene. Trimming left V 5 bases short and J 8 bases short, with 15 bases between. This CDR3 region has 13 residues. CDR1 and CDR2 from the germline V gene are KGHSH and LQKENI. The CDR3 protein is CASSSSTGREAFF. CDR3 DNA: TGTGCCAGCTCATCCTCGACGGGTCGGGAAGCTTTCTTT.

This clonotype came up a few times. The rearrangement joins TRBV3-1 to TRBJ1-2, with 8 bases that match TRBD1. V shed 4 bases, J shed 6 bases, and the junction held 16 bases outside the gene matches. The germline V gene encodes CDR1 LGHDT and CDR2 YNNKEL (reference sequence). The CDR3 is 17 residues long. CDR3 sequence (DNA): TGTGCCAGCAGCCGCGGACTCTGGACAGGGCCATACGATGGCTACACCTTC. This gives the protein CASSRGLWTGPYDGYTF.